The TCR beta chain described here comes from a study of T cell responses to AZD1222 COVID-19 vaccine. Study-wide points: Among vaccine-associated CD4 TCRs, coverage spanned spike, with dominance at 160-218 and 743-854. Donors in the cohort were predominantly white British and more often female, and clonal diversity was possibly underestimated.

Sequencing used immunoSEQ multiplex PCR; TCRdb keeps in-frame clones, though not all of them. The sample comprises 150,000 to 200,000 clones, approximately 90% of which are singletons, and 25% to 30% rests with the top ten. The table lists this clone with a few counts. Its cognate antigen is unknown. This receptor was obtained from an adult who received the AZD1222 COVID-19 vaccine. The sequenced sample was peripheral blood, obtained 28 days after the second AZD1222 dose.

CDR3 DNA: TGTGCCTGGATGGCAGGGATAGGCTACACCTTC. Protein product: CAWMAGIGYTF. V is TRBV30 and J is TRBJ1-2; perhaps TRBD1 as D (5 bases). Trimming removed 4 bases at V and 8 bases at J, with 11 bases between. The CDR3 extends over 11 amino acids. Germline V gene lookup returns CDR1 GTSNPN and CDR2 SVGIG (reference sequence).